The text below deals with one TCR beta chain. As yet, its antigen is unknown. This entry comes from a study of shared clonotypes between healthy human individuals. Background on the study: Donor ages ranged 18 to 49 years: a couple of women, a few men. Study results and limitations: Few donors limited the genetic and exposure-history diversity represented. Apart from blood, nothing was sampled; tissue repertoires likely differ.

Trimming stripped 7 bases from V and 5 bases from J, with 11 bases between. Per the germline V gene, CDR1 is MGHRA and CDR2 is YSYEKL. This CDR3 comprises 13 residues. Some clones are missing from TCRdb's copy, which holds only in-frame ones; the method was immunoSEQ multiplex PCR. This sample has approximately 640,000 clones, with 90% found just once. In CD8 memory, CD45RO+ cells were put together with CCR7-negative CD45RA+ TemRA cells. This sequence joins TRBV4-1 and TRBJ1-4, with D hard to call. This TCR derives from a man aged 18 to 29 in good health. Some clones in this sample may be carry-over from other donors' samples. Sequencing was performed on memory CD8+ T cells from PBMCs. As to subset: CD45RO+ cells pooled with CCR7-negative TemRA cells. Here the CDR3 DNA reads TGCGCCAGCAAGACCCCGCTAAATGAAAAACTGTTTTTT. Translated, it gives CASKTPLNEKLFF.